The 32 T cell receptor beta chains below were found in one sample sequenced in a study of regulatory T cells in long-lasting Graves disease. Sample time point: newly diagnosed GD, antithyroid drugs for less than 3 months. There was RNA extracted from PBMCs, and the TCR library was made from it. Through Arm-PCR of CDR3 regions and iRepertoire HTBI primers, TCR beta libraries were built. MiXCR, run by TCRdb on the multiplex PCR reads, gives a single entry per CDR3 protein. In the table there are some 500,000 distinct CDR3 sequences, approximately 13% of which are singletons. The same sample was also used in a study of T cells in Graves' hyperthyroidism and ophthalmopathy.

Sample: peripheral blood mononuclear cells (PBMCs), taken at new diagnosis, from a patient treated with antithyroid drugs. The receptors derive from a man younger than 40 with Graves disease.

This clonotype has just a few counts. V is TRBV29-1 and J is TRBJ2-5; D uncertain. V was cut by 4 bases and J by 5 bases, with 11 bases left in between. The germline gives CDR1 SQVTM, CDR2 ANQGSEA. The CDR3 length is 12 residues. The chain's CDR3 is CSVGGGTETQYF. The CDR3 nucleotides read TGCAGCGTTGGGGGTGGAACCGAGACCCAGTACTTC. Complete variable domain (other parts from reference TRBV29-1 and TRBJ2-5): SAVISQKPSRDICQRGTSLTIQCQVDSQVTMMFWYRQQPGQSLTLIATANQGSEATYESGFVIDKFPISRPNLTFSTLTVSNMSPEDSSIYLCSVGGGTETQYFGPGTRLLVL.

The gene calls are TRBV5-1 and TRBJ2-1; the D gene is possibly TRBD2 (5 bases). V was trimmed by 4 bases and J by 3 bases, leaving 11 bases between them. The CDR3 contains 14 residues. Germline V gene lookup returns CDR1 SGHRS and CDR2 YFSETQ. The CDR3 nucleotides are TGCGCCAGCAGCCTAAGGACTGTCTACAATGAGCAGTTCTTC. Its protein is CASSLRTVYNEQFF.

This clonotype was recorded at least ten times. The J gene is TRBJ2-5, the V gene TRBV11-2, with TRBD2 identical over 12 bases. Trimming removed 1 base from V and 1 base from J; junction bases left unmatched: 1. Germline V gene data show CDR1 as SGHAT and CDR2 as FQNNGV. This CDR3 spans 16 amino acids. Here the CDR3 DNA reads TGTGCCAGCAGCTTAGGGACTAGCGGGGTCCAAGAGACCCAGTACTTC. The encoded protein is CASSLGTSGVQETQYF.

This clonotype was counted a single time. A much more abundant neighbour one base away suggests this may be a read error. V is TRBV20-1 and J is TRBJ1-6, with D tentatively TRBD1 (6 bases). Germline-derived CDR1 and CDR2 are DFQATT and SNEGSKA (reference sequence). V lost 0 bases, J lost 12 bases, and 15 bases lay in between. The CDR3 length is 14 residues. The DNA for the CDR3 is TGCAGTGCTAGAGAGGGGGCAGCCTATTTACCCCTCCACTTT. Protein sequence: CSAREGAAYLPLHF.

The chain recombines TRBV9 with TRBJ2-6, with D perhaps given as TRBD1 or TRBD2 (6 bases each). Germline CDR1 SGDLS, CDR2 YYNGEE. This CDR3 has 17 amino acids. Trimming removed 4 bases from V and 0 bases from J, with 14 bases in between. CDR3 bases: TGTGCCAGCAGCCCCTTGGGGGGCGGCTCTGGGGCCAACGTCCTGACTTTC. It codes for CASSPLGGGSGANVLTF. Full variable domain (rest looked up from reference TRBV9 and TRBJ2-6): DSGVTQTPKHLITATGQRVTLRCSPRSGDLSVYWYQQSLDQGLQFLIQYYNGEERAKGNILERFSAQQFPDLHSELNLSSLELGDSALYFCASSPLGGGSGANVLTFGAGSRLTVL.

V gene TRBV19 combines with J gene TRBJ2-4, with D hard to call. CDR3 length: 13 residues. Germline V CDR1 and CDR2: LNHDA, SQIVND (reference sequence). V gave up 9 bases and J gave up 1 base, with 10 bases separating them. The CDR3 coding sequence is TGTGCCAGCTCTATCGGGGCCAAAAACATTCAGTACTTC. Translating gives CASSIGAKNIQYF.

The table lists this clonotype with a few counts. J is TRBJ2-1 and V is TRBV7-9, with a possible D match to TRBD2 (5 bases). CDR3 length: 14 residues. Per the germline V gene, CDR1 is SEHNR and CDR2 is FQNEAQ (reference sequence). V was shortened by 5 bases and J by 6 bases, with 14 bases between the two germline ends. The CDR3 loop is CASSESGSSNEQFF. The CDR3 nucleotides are TGTGCCAGCAGCGAATCGGGGTCATCCAATGAGCAGTTCTTC.

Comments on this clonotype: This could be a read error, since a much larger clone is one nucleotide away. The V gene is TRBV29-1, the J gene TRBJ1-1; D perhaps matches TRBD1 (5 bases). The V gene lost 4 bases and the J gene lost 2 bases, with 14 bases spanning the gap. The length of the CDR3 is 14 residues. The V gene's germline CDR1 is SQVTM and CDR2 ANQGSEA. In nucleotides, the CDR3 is TGCAGCGTTGTAAACAGGCACGCTAACACTGAAGCTTTCTTT. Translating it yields CSVVNRHANTEAFF.

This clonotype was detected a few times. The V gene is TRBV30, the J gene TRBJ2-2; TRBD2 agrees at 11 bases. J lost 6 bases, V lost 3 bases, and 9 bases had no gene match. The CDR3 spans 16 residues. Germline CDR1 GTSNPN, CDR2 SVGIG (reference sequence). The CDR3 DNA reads TGTGCCTGGAGCGGGTTTAGCGGGAGGGGTCCCGGGGAGCTGTTTTTT. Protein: CAWSGFSGRGPGELFF.

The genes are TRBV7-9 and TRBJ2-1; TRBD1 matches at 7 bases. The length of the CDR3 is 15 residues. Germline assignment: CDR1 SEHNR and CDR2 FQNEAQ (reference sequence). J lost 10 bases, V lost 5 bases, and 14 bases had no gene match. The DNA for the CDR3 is TGTGCCAGCAGCCCCCCGGGACAGAGCGTGTCCGAGCAGTTCTTC. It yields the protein CASSPPGQSVSEQFF.

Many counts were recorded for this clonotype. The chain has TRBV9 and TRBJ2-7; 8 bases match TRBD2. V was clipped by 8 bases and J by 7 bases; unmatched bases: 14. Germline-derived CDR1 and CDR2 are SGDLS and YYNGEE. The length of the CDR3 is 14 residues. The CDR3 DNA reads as TGTGCCAGTAGCCGGCGGGAGGCCCGGGGAGAGCAGTACTTC. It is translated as CASSRREARGEQYF.

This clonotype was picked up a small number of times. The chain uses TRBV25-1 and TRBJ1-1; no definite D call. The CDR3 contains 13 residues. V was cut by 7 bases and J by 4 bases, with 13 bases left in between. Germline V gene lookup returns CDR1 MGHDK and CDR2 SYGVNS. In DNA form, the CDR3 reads TGTGCCAGCACCTGGGGAGGTCTCACTGAAGCTTTCTTT. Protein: CASTWGGLTEAFF.

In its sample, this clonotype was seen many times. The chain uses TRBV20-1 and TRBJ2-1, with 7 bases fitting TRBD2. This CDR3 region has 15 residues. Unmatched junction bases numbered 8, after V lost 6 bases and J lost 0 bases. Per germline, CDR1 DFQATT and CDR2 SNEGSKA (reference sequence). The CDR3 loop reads CSAGRGSRSYNEQFF. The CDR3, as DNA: TGCAGTGCGGGGAGGGGAAGCCGCTCCTACAATGAGCAGTTCTTC.

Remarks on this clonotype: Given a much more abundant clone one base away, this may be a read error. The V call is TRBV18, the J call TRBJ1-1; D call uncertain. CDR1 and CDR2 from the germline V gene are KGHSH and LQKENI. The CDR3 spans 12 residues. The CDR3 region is CVSSITPEKAFF. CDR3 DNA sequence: TGTGTCAGCTCAATAACGCCGGAAAAAGCTTTCTTT.

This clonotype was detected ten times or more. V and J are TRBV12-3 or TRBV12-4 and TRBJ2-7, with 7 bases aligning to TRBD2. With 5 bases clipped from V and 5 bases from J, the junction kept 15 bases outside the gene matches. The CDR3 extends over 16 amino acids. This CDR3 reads CASSPPPRSGNNEQYF. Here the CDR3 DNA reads TGTGCCAGCAGTCCACCCCCTCGCAGCGGGAACAACGAGCAGTACTTC.

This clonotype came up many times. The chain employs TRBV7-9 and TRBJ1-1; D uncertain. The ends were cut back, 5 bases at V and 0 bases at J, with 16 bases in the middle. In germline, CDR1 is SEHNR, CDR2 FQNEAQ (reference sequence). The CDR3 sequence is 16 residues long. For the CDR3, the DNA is TGTGCCAGCAGCCCCTATCGCGCCACGATGAACACTGAAGCTTTCTTT. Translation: CASSPYRATMNTEAFF.

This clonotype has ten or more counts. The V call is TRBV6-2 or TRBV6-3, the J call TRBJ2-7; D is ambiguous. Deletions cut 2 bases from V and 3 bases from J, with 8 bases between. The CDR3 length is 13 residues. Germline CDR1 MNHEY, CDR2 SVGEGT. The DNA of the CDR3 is TGTGCCAGCAGTTACATAGTCAACTACGAGCAGTACTTC. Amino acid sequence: CASSYIVNYEQYF.

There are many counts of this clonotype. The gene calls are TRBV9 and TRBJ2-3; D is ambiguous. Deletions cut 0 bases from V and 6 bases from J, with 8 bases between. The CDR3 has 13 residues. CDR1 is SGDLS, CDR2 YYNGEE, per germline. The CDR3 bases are TGTGCCAGCAGCGTAGGTGGAGCGGATACGCAGTATTTT. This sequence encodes CASSVGGADTQYF.

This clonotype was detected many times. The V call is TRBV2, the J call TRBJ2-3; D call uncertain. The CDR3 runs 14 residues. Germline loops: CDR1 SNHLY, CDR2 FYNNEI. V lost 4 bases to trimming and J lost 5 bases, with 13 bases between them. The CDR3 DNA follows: TGTGCCAGCAGTGGCCGTGGAGTTCTAGATACGCAGTATTTT. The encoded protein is CASSGRGVLDTQYF.

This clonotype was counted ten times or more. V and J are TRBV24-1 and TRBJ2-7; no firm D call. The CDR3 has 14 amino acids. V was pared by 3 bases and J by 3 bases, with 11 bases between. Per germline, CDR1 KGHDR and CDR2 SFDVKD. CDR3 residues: CATSDKTRDYEQYF. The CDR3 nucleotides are TGTGCCACCAGTGATAAGACCCGAGACTACGAGCAGTACTTC.

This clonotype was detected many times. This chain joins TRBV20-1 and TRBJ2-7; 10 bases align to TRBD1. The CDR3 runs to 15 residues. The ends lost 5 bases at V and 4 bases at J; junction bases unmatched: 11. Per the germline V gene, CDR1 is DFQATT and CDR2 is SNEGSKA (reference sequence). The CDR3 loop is CSAGILGTGEYEQYF. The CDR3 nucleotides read TGCAGTGCTGGTATTCTCGGGACAGGGGAGTACGAGCAGTACTTC.

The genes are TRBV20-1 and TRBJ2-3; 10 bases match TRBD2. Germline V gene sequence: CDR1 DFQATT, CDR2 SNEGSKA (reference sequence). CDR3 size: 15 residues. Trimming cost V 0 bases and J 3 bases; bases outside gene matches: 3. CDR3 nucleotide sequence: TGCAGTGCTAGAGACCGGGGACTAGCGACAGATACGCAGTATTTT. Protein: CSARDRGLATDTQYF.

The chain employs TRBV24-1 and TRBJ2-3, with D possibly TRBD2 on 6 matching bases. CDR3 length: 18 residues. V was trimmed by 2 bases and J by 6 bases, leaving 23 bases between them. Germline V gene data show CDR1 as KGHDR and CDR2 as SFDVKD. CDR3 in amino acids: CATSDYQPAGKSIDTQYF. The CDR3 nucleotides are TGTGCCACCAGTGATTACCAACCAGCGGGTAAATCGATTGATACGCAGTATTTT.

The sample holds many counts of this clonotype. The CDR3: CASSLTGSPAANYGYTF. CDR3 sequence (DNA): TGTGCCAGCAGCTTAACCGGATCCCCCGCAGCTAACTATGGCTACACCTTC. The rearrangement uses TRBV7-9 and TRBJ1-2; D is uncertain. The germline V gene has CDR1 SEHNR and CDR2 FQNEAQ (reference sequence). The CDR3 has 17 residues. V was cut by 2 bases and J by 0 bases, with 16 bases left in between.

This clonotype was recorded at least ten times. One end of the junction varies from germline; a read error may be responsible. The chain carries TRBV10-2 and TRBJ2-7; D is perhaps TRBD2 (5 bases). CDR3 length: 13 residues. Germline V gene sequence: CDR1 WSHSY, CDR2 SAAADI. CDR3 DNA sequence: TGTGCCAGCAGCCGGGGTTTCTCCTACGAGCAGTACTTC. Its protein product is CASSRGFSYEQYF.

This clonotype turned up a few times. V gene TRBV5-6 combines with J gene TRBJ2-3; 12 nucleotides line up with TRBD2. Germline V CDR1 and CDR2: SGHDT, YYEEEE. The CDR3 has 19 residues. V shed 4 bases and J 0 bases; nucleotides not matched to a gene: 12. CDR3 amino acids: CASSLIGLAGFLSTDTQYF. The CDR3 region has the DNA TGTGCCAGCAGCCTCATAGGACTAGCGGGATTTCTTAGCACAGATACGCAGTATTTT.

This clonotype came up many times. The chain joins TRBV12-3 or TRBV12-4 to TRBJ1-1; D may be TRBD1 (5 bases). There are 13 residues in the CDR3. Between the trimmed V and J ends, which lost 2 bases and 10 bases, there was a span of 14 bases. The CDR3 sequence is CASSLQTGGGAFF. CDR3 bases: TGTGCCAGCAGTTTACAAACAGGCGGGGGAGCTTTCTTT.

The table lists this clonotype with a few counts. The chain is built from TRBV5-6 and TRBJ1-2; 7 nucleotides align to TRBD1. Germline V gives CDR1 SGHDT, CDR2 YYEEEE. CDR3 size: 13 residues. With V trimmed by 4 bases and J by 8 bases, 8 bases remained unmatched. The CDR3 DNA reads TGTGCCAGCAGCCCCAAAGGGGGCCGGGGCTACACCTTC. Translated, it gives CASSPKGGRGYTF.

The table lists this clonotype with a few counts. The CDR3 nucleotides read TGCAGCGTCAGCTCAGGGACGGCCGGGGAGCTGTTTTTT. It is translated as CSVSSGTAGELFF. The V gene is TRBV29-1, the J gene TRBJ2-2; D possibly uses TRBD1 or TRBD2 (5 bases each). V lost 6 bases, J lost 6 bases, and 14 bases lay in between. The CDR3 is 13 residues long. Germline CDR1 is SQVTM and CDR2 is ANQGSEA.

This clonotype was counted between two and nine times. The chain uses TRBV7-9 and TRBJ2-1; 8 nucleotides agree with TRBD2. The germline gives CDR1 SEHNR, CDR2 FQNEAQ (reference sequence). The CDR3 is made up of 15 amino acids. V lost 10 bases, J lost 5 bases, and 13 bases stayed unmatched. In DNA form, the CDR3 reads TGTGCCAATACCAAGCGGGAGATCGGTGACAATGAGCAGTTCTTC. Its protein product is CANTKREIGDNEQFF.

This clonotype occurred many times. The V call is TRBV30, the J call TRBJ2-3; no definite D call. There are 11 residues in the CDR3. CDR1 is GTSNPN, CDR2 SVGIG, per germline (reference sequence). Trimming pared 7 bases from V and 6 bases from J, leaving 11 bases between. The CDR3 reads CAFGLGDTQYF. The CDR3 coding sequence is TGTGCCTTTGGCTTGGGGGATACGCAGTATTTT.

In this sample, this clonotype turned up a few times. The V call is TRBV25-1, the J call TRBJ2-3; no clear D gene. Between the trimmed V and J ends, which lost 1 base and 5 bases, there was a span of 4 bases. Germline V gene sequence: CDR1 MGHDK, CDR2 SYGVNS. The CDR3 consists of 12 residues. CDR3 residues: CASSEWGDTQYF. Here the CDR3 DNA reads TGTGCCAGCAGTGAATGGGGAGATACGCAGTATTTT.